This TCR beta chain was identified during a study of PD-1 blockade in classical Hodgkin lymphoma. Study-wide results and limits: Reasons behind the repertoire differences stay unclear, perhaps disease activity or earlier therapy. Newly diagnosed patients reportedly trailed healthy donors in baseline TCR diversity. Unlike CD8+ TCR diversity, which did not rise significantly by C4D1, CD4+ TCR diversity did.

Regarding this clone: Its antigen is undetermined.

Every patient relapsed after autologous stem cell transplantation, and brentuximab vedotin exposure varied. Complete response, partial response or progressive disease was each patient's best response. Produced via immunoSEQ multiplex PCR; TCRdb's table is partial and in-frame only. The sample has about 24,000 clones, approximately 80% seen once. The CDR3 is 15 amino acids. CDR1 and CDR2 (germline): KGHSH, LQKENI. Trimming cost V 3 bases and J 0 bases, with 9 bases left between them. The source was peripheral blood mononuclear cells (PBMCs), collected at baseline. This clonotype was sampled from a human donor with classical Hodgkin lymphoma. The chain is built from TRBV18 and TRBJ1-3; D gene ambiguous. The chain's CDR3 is CASSPRRLSGNTIYF. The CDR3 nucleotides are TGTGCCAGCTCACCGAGGAGGCTCTCTGGAAACACCATATATTTT.